Shown below are 16 T cell receptor beta chains from a single sample sequenced in a study of OX40 agonist ivuxolimab in advanced cancers. Profiled with immunoSEQ multiplex PCR; TCRdb holds only in-frame clones, not every one. The data contain about 43,000 clones, approximately 90% of them singletons. The sample was CD4+ or CD8+ T cells sorted from blood, taken in a trial of the OX40 agonist ivuxolimab. These TCRs come from an adult with an advanced solid tumor such as melanoma, head and neck, liver or kidney cancer.

CDR3 in DNA: TGTGCCAGCAGTGAAGGGAGTACCCGTAGCACAGATACGCAGTATTTT. Translating gives CASSEGSTRSTDTQYF. This rearrangement joins TRBV2 to TRBJ2-3; D is unclear. The CDR3 has 16 amino acids. From germline, CDR1 is SNHLY and CDR2 FYNNEI. Deletions cut 1 base from V and 0 bases from J, with 11 bases between.

The J gene is TRBJ2-7, the V gene TRBV5-1; tentatively, D is TRBD1 (6 bases). Between the trimmed V and J ends, which lost 2 bases and 2 bases, there was a span of 11 bases. The CDR3 consists of 14 residues. CDR1 and CDR2 (germline): SGHRS, YFSETQ. The CDR3 here is CASSLTGPPYEQYF. The CDR3 bases are TGCGCCAGCAGCTTAACAGGGCCACCCTACGAGCAGTACTTC.

This clone was counted once. J is TRBJ2-2 and V is TRBV9; D might be TRBD1 (6 bases). With 2 bases removed from V and 7 bases from J, the gap between germline ends came to 12 bases. Germline loops: CDR1 SGDLS, CDR2 YYNGEE. This CDR3 has 14 amino acids. The CDR3 reads CASSVPGQSGELFF. CDR3 DNA: TGTGCCAGCAGCGTCCCGGGACAAAGCGGGGAGCTGTTTTTT.

The V and J genes are TRBV4-1 and TRBJ2-2; 9 bases agree with TRBD1. Trimming at V came to 3 bases and at J to 4 bases, leaving 15 bases not matched to a gene. The CDR3 is 19 amino acids. In germline, CDR1 is MGHRA, CDR2 YSYEKL. CDR3 sequence (DNA): TGCGCCAGCAGCCAGGACGGGACAGGGACTAATCCGGGCACCGGGGAGCTGTTTTTT. As protein: CASSQDGTGTNPGTGELFF.

The J gene is TRBJ2-1, the V gene TRBV5-1; TRBD1 is a possible D gene (6 bases). The CDR3 runs 11 residues. Germline V gene sequence: CDR1 SGHRS, CDR2 YFSETQ. V lost 5 bases to trimming and J lost 9 bases, with 9 bases between them. The CDR3 bases are TGCGCCAGCAGAACAGGGTCTGAGCAGTTCTTC. Its protein is CASRTGSEQFF.

The rearrangement links TRBV4-2 to TRBJ1-2; possible D gene TRBD1, 5 bases. Between the trimmed V and J ends, which lost 2 bases and 4 bases, there was a span of 11 bases. The germline V gene encodes CDR1 LGHNA and CDR2 YNFKEQ. The CDR3 has 14 amino acids. The CDR3 DNA is TGTGCCAGCAGCCAACGGGGGTCAGGCTATGGCTACACCTTC. Protein sequence: CASSQRGSGYGYTF.

V gene TRBV4-2 combines with J gene TRBJ2-1, with 7 positions matching TRBD2. Per germline, CDR1 LGHNA and CDR2 YNFKEQ. This CDR3 is built from 17 residues. The junction had 5 bases not matched to a gene; V was cut back by 0 bases and J by 0 bases. In DNA, the CDR3 is TGTGCCAGCAGCCAAGAGTCCGGGGGGAGCTCCTACAATGAGCAGTTCTTC. This codes for CASSQESGGSSYNEQFF.

The V and J genes are TRBV6-5 and TRBJ1-5; possible D gene TRBD1, 5 bases. Per germline, CDR1 MNHEY and CDR2 SVGAGI. The CDR3 has 16 residues. V was trimmed by 3 bases and J by 2 bases, leaving 14 bases between them. The CDR3 sequence is CASSYSGYGGNQPQHF. CDR3 nucleotide sequence: TGTGCCAGCAGTTATTCAGGGTATGGGGGCAATCAGCCCCAGCATTTT.

This clone was seen only a few times. Additional DNA sequences in this sample encode the identical CDR3. The CDR3, as DNA: TGTGCCAGCAGCTTCGGAAGACAGGGAAACTACGAGCAGTACTTC. It yields the protein CASSFGRQGNYEQYF. The rearrangement uses TRBV5-4 and TRBJ2-7, with 7 bases lining up with TRBD1. The germline CDR1 and CDR2 sequences are SGHNT and YYREEE (reference sequence). This CDR3 has 15 residues. Trimming cost V 2 bases and J 3 bases; bases outside gene matches: 8.

The chain recombines TRBV28 with TRBJ2-2; 7 bases are a match to TRBD1. The CDR3 length is 14 residues. Trimming cost V 4 bases and J 6 bases; bases outside gene matches: 5. CDR1 is MDHEN, CDR2 SYDVKM, per germline. The CDR3 is CASSSTGLSGELFF. CDR3 DNA sequence: TGTGCCAGCAGTTCGACAGGGTTGTCCGGGGAGCTGTTTTTT.

The chain carries TRBV28 and TRBJ1-1, with 11 nucleotides matching TRBD1. Germline V gene sequence: CDR1 MDHEN, CDR2 SYDVKM. The CDR3 totals 18 residues. The J segment lost 4 bases and the V segment lost 5 bases, leaving 15 bases of the junction unmatched. As DNA, the CDR3 is TGTGCCAGCAGTCGTAACTTGGACAGGGGGCGCCCGACCACTGAAGCTTTCTTT. Translating gives CASSRNLDRGRPTTEAFF.

This chain links TRBV7-9 with TRBJ2-7; the D is unclear. V gave up 1 base and J gave up 6 bases, with 4 bases separating them. The length of the CDR3 is 11 residues. Germline values: CDR1 SEHNR, CDR2 FQNEAQ (reference sequence). The CDR3 is CASSLGLEQYF. The CDR3 coding sequence is TGTGCCAGCAGCTTAGGACTCGAGCAGTACTTC.

This rearrangement joins TRBV29-1 to TRBJ1-2, with 7 bases fitting TRBD1. Trimming removed 3 bases from V and 2 bases from J; junction bases left unmatched: 0. From germline, CDR1 is SQVTM and CDR2 ANQGSEA. This CDR3 has 12 amino acids. This CDR3 is CSVEGQNYGYTF. The CDR3 DNA is TGCAGCGTTGAGGGACAGAACTATGGCTACACCTTC.

The chain recombines TRBV19 with TRBJ2-7, with 10 bases that match TRBD2. The length of the CDR3 is 15 residues. The trim removed 6 bases at V and 9 bases at J, leaving 14 bases unmatched. CDR1 and CDR2 from the germline V gene are LNHDA and SQIVND (reference sequence). The CDR3 spells CASREAGLAASTQYF. The CDR3 bases are TGTGCCAGTAGGGAAGCTGGACTAGCGGCCTCCACGCAGTACTTC.

V and J are TRBV6-1 and TRBJ2-7; 14 positions match TRBD2. The trim removed 4 bases at V and 7 bases at J, leaving 15 bases unmatched. Germline lookup yields CDR1 MNHNS and CDR2 SASEGT. The CDR3 is made up of 18 amino acids. The DNA for the CDR3 is TGTGCCAGCAGTGGGTGGGATAGACTAGCGGGAGGGGCTGGGGAGCAGTACTTC. Translation gives CASSGWDRLAGGAGEQYF.

The chain employs TRBV7-2 and TRBJ2-7; the D gene could be TRBD1 or TRBD2 (6 bases each). The germline V gene encodes CDR1 SGHTA and CDR2 FQGNSA. V lost 3 bases and J 4 bases, leaving 10 bases between the germline ends. The CDR3 has 13 residues. As DNA, the CDR3 is TGTGCCAGCAGCTTTGGGGGGCCATACGAGCAGTACTTC. It yields the protein CASSFGGPYEQYF.